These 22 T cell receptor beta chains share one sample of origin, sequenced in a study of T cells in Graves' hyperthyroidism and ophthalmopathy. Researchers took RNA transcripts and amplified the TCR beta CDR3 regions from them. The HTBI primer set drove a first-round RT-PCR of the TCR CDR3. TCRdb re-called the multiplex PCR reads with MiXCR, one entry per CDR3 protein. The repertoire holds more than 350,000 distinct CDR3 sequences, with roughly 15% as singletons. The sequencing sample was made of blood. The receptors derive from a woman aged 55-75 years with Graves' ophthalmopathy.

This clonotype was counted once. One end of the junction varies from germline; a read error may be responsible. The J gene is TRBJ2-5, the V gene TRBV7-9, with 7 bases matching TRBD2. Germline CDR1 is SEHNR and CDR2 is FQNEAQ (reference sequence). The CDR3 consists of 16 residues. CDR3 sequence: CASGLIGWREKETQYF. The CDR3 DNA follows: TGTGCCAGCGGCTTAATAGGTTGGCGGGAGAAAGAGACCCAGTACTTC.

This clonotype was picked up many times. The chain's CDR3 is CASSQRWEQYF. In nucleotides, the CDR3 is TGTGCCAGCAGCCAACGATGGGAGCAGTACTTC. The genes are TRBV3-1 and TRBJ2-7, with unresolved D. The CDR3 covers 11 residues. Trimming pared 2 bases from V and 7 bases from J, leaving 6 bases between. CDR1 LGHDT and CDR2 YNNKEL come from the germline V gene (reference sequence).

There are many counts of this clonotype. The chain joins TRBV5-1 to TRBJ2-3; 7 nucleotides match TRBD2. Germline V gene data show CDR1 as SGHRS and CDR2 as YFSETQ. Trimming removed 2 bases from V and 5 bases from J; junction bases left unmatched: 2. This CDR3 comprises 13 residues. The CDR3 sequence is CASSLPSGDTQYF. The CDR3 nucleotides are TGCGCCAGCAGCTTACCTAGCGGAGATACGCAGTATTTT. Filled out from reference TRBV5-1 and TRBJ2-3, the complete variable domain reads KAGVTQTPRYLIKTRGQQVTLSCSPISGHRSVSWYQQTPGQGLQFLFEYFSETQRNKGNFPGRFSGRQFSNSRSEMNVSTLELGDSALYLCASSLPSGDTQYFGPGTRLTVL.

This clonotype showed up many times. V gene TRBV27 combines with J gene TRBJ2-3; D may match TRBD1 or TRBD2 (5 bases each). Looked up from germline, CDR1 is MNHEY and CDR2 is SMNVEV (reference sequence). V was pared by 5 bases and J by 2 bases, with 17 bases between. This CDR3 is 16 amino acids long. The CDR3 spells CASSTRRDGYTDTQYF. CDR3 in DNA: TGTGCCAGCAGTACCCGTAGGGACGGATACACAGATACGCAGTATTTT.

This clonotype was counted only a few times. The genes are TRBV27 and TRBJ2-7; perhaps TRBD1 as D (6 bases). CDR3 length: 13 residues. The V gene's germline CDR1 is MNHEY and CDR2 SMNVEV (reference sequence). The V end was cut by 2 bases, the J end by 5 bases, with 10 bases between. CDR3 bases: TGTGCCAGCAGTTTAAGGGGGAGAGACGAGCAGTACTTC. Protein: CASSLRGRDEQYF.

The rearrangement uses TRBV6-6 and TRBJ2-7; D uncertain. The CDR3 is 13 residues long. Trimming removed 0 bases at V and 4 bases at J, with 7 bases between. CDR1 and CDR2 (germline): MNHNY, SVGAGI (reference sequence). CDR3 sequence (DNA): TGTGCCAGCAGTTACTCAGGGTTGTACGAGCAGTACTTC. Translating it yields CASSYSGLYEQYF.

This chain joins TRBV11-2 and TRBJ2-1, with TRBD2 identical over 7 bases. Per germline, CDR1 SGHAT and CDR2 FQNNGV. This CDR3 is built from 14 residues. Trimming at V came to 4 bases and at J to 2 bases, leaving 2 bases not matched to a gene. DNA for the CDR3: TGTGCCAGCAGCTGGGGGGGTGCCTACAATGAGCAGTTCTTC. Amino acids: CASSWGGAYNEQFF. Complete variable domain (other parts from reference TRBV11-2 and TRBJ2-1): EAGVAQSPRYKIIEKRQSVAFWCNPISGHATLYWYQQILGQGPKLLIQFQNNGVVDDSQLPKDRFSAERLKGVDSTLKIQPAKLEDSAVYLCASSWGGAYNEQFFGPGTRLTVL.

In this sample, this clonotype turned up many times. CDR3 protein: CASSLWERDRRYF. CDR3 nucleotides: TGTGCCAGCAGCTTATGGGAGCGGGACAGGCGGTATTTT. The chain recombines TRBV7-8 with TRBJ2-3, with D perhaps TRBD1 (8 bases). This CDR3 region has 13 residues. Trimming removed 2 bases from V and 14 bases from J, with 17 bases in between. Germline CDR1 SGHVS, CDR2 FQNEAQ.

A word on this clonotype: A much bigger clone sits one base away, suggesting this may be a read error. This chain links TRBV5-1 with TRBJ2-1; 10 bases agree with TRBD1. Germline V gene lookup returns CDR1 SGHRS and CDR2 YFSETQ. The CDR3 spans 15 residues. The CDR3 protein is CASCPGTGVLIEQSF. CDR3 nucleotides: TGCGCCAGCTGCCCTGGGACAGGGGTCCTTATTGAGCAGTCCTTC.

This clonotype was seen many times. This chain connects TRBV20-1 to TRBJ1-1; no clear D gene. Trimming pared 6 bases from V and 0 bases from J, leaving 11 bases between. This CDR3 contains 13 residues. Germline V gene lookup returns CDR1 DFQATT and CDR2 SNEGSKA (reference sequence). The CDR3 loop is CSAPSPLNTEAFF. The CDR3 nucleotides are TGCAGTGCCCCGTCACCCTTGAACACTGAAGCTTTCTTT.

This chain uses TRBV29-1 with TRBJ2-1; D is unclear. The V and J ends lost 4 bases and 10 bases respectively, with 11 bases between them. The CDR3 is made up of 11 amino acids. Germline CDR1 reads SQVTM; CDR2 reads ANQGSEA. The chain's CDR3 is CSVADGPEQFF. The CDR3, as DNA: TGCAGCGTTGCAGACGGGCCGGAGCAGTTCTTC.

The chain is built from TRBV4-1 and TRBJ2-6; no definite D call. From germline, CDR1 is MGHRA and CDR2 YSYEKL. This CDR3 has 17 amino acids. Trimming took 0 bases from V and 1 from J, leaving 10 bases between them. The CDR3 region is CASSQDGSFSGANVLTF. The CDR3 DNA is TGCGCCAGCAGCCAAGACGGCAGTTTTTCTGGGGCCAACGTCCTGACTTTC.

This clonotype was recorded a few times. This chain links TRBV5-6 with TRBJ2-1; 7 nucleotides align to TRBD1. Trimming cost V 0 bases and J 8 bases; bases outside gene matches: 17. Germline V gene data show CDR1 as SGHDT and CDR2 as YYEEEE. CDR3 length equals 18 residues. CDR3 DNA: TGTGCCAGCAGCTTGGAAAGGGACGGAGACAGGGCCTTTGATGAGCAGTTCTTC. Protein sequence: CASSLERDGDRAFDEQFF.

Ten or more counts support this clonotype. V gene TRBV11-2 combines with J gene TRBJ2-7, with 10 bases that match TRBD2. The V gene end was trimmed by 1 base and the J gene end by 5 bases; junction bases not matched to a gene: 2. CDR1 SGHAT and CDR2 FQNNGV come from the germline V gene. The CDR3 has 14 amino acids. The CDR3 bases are TGTGCCAGCAGCTTAGGGCTAGCGGGAGACGAGCAGTACTTC. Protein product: CASSLGLAGDEQYF. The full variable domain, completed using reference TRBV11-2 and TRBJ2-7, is EAGVAQSPRYKIIEKRQSVAFWCNPISGHATLYWYQQILGQGPKLLIQFQNNGVVDDSQLPKDRFSAERLKGVDSTLKIQPAKLEDSAVYLCASSLGLAGDEQYFGPGTRLTVT.

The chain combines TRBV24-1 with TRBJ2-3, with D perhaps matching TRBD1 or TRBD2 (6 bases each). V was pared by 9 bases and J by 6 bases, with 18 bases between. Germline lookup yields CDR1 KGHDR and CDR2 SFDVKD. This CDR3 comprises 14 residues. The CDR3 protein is CATQGGPRTDTQYF. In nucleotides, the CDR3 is TGTGCCACCCAAGGGGGGCCAAGGACGGATACGCAGTATTTT.

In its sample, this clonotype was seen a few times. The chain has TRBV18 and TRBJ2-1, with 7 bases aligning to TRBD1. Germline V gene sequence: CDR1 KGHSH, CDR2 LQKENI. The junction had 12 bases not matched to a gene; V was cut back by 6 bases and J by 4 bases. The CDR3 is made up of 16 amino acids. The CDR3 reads CASSTGQETGYNEQFF. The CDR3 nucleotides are TGTGCCAGCTCGACCGGGCAGGAGACAGGGTACAATGAGCAGTTCTTC.

The CDR3 loop reads CASSPGTGEAFF. CDR3 sequence (DNA): TGTGCCAGCTCACCCGGGACAGGCGAAGCTTTCTTT. The chain links TRBV18 to TRBJ1-1; 8 nucleotides line up with TRBD1. Per the germline V gene, CDR1 is KGHSH and CDR2 is LQKENI. V dropped 3 bases and J dropped 8; count of bases not matched to a gene: 2. CDR3 length equals 12 residues. The variable domain in full, with the rest retrieved from reference TRBV18 and TRBJ1-1, is NAGVMQNPRHLVRRRGQEARLRCSPMKGHSHVYWYRQLPEEGLKFMVYLQKENIIDESGMPKERFSAEFPKEGPSILRIQQVVRGDSAAYFCASSPGTGEAFFGQGTRLTVV.

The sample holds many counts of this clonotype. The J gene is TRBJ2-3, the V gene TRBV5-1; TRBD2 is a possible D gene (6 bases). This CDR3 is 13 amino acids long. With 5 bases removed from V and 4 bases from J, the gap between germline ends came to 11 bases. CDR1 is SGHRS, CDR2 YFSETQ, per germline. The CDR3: CASRSGVADTQYF. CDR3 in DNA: TGCGCCAGCAGATCGGGGGTCGCAGATACGCAGTATTTT.

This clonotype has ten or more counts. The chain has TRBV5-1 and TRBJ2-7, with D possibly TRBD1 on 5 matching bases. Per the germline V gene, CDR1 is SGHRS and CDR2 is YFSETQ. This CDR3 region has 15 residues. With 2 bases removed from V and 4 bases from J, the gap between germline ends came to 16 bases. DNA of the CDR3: TGCGCCAGCAGCTTTACGACAGACCCCCCGTACGAGCAGTACTTC. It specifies CASSFTTDPPYEQYF.

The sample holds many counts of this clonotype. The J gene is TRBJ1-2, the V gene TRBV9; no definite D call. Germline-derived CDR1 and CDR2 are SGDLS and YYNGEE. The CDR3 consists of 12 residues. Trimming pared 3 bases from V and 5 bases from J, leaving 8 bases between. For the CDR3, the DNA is TGTGCCAGCAGCGGGGGTAGATATGGCTACACCTTC. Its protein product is CASSGGRYGYTF.

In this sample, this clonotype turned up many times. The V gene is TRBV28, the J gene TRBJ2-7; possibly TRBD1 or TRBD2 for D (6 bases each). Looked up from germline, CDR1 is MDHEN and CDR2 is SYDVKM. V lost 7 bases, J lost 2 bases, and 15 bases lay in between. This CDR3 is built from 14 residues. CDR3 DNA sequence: TGTGCCAGCACACTAGGGGGGAGCGCCTACGAGCAGTACTTC. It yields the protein CASTLGGSAYEQYF.

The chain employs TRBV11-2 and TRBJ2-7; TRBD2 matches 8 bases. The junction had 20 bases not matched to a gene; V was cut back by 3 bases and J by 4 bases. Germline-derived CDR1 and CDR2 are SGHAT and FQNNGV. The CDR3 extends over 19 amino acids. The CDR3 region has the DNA TGTGCCAGCAGCTTTCCCCGGGGGGAGGGTTGGAGCGGGAGTTACGAGCAGTACTTC. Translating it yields CASSFPRGEGWSGSYEQYF.